The 2 T cell receptor beta chains presented below share a single source sample, sequenced in a study of blood T cell repertoires in COVID-19. Method: immunoSEQ multiplex PCR; TCRdb's copy keeps in-frame clones and lacks some. The sample records 180,000 or so clones, roughly four fifths being singletons. Sequencing was performed on peripheral blood. These receptors were collected from a woman aged 40 to 55 with COVID-19, enrolled during active disease.

The chain links TRBV10-2 to TRBJ1-4; D not resolved. This CDR3 region has 14 residues. Trimming stripped 3 bases from V and 7 bases from J, with 12 bases between. Germline V gene sequence: CDR1 WSHSY, CDR2 SAAADI. The CDR3: CASSDRLRGEKLFF. CDR3 coding DNA: TGCGCCAGCAGTGATCGGCTCCGGGGTGAAAAACTGTTTTTT.

The chain combines TRBV7-8 with TRBJ1-2; 10 bases map to TRBD1. CDR3 size: 17 residues. The germline gives CDR1 SGHVS, CDR2 FQNEAQ. V dropped 2 bases and J dropped 8; count of bases not matched to a gene: 14. The CDR3 sequence: CASSLFLVPTGGEGYTF. DNA of the CDR3: TGTGCCAGCAGCTTATTCTTGGTCCCGACAGGGGGCGAGGGCTACACCTTC.